This is a list of T cell receptor beta chains from one sample in a study of blood T cells in healthy people across ages. MiXCR, applied by TCRdb to the 5' RACE reads, yields one record per CDR3 protein. The sample contains approximately 940,000 distinct CDR3 sequences, roughly 52% of which appear only once. The source material was blood. The receptors derive from a man younger than 40 in good health. Each CDR3 is given with its conserved first and last residue. D genes are given only for firm matches. Only some rows state a clone size, as once, few, many or a class for expanded clones.

CDR3 protein	CDR3 DNA	V gene	J gene	D gene	clone size
CASSPRDDQPQHF	TGTGCCAGCAGCCCTAGGGATGATCAGCCCCAGCATTTT	TRBV12-3/TRBV12-4	TRBJ1-5	NA	few
CASSPQGLSNEQFF	TGTGCCAGCAGCCCACAGGGGTTGAGCAATGAGCAGTTCTTC	TRBV7-2	TRBJ2-1	TRBD1	few
CASRRAGEAFF	TGCGCCAGCAGGAGGGCAGGTGAAGCTTTCTTT	TRBV5-1	TRBJ1-1	NA	many
CASSGTRARAGHEQFF	TGTGCCAGCAGTGGTACGAGGGCGAGAGCCGGGCATGAGCAGTTCTTC	TRBV2	TRBJ2-1	NA	NA
CASSLGDRGWGYTF	TGTGCCAGCAGTCTAGGGGACAGGGGCTGGGGCTACACCTTC	TRBV12-3/TRBV12-4	TRBJ1-2	TRBD1	few
CASIPVPTSGWMDTQYF	TGCGCCAGCATCCCCGTGCCGACTAGCGGATGGATGGATACGCAGTATTTT	TRBV5-1	TRBJ2-3	TRBD2	NA
CAISEWAGGEDYGYTF	TGTGCCATCAGTGAGTGGGCAGGGGGCGAGGACTATGGCTACACCTTC	TRBV10-3	TRBJ1-2	TRBD1	few
CASSFGPQEQFF	TGCGCCAGCAGCTTCGGCCCCCAGGAGCAGTTCTTC	TRBV5-1	TRBJ2-1	NA	NA
CSAPSGQGRNEQFF	TGCAGTGCTCCGTCGGGACAGGGTAGAAATGAGCAGTTCTTC	TRBV20-1	TRBJ2-1	TRBD1	few
CASSLRSGVHEQFF	TGTGCCAGCAGCTTACGTAGCGGGGTCCATGAGCAGTTCTTC	TRBV7-9	TRBJ2-1	TRBD2	NA
CASSLSTGGFWPQHF	TGTGCCAGCAGTTTATCAACCGGGGGGTTTTGGCCCCAGCATTTT	TRBV28	TRBJ1-5	NA	few
CASSPVATSYQETQYF	TGTGCCAGCTCACCAGTGGCTACCTCGTACCAAGAGACCCAGTACTTC	TRBV18	TRBJ2-5	NA	few
CASSQYFEEFDQPQHF	TGCGCCAGCAGCCAGTACTTTGAGGAATTCGATCAGCCCCAGCATTTT	TRBV4-3	TRBJ1-5	NA	few